The 23 T cell receptor beta chains reported below all come from one sample, sequenced in a study of T-cell reconstitution after alpha-beta-depleted transplantation in children. Researchers prepared the TCRbeta library using unique molecular identifiers, the study reports. One entry per CDR3 protein results from TCRdb running MiXCR on the PCR reads. The data hold roughly 160,000 distinct CDR3 sequences, with around 10% observed a single time. The sample consisted of PBMCs, taken before TCRalphabeta/CD19-depleted stem cell transplant. The receptors stem from a boy aged 2-9 years with acute myeloid leukemia, due to receive a stem cell transplant.

There are many counts of this clonotype. V usage is TRBV5-1 and J usage is TRBJ1-2; D gene unclear. Germline values: CDR1 SGHRS, CDR2 YFSETQ. V dropped 2 bases and J dropped 1 base, with 33 bases sitting between them. The CDR3 has 22 residues. The CDR3 DNA sequence: TGCGCCAGCAGCTTTCCGTCTGCGACAAACACAACATGGAACCTACTTAACTATGGCTACACCTTC. This codes for CASSFPSATNTTWNLLNYGYTF.

Many counts were recorded for this clonotype. The rearrangement joins TRBV5-6 to TRBJ1-1; 9 bases line up with TRBD1. J gave up 0 bases and V 4 bases, and 7 bases lay outside the gene matches. The germline CDR1 and CDR2 sequences are SGHDT and YYEEEE. CDR3 length equals 16 residues. CDR3 nucleotides: TGTGCCAGCAGCCGGGACAGGGAAAGTGTGAACACTGAAGCTTTCTTT. It specifies CASSRDRESVNTEAFF.

This clonotype was picked up many times. The J gene is TRBJ1-5, the V gene TRBV20-1; TRBD1 matches 7 bases. Per germline, CDR1 DFQATT and CDR2 SNEGSKA (reference sequence). The length of the CDR3 is 15 residues. J gave up 4 bases and V 0 bases, and 6 bases lay outside the gene matches. DNA for the CDR3: TGCAGTGCTAGAGAATCCGGGACAGAGAATCAGCCCCAGCATTTT. Encoded protein: CSARESGTENQPQHF.

This chain links TRBV19 with TRBJ2-1; D ambiguous. Trimming left V 4 bases short and J 10 bases short, with 11 bases between. The CDR3 runs 12 residues. CDR1 is LNHDA and CDR2 is SQIVND in the germline V gene (reference sequence). The CDR3 loop reads CASSNYRLEQFF. In DNA, the CDR3 is TGTGCCAGTAGTAACTACAGATTGGAGCAGTTCTTC.

In its sample, this clonotype was seen many times. The V gene is TRBV4-2, the J gene TRBJ2-3, with TRBD1 matching over 7 bases. The germline V gene has CDR1 LGHNA and CDR2 YNFKEQ. CDR3 length: 17 residues. The V segment lost 2 bases and the J segment 0 bases; nucleotides outside the gene matches: 8. CDR3 residues: CASSQPLTGFSTDTQYF. In DNA, the CDR3 is TGTGCCAGCAGCCAACCCCTGACAGGGTTTAGCACAGATACGCAGTATTTT.

This clonotype was recorded at least ten times. This chain connects TRBV5-1 to TRBJ2-1; D remains ambiguous. Germline values: CDR1 SGHRS, CDR2 YFSETQ. Trimming cost V 0 bases and J 6 bases, with 13 bases left between them. This CDR3 is 15 amino acids long. Here the CDR3 reads CASSLGQVFGNEQFF. In DNA, the CDR3 is TGCGCCAGCAGCTTGGGGCAGGTTTTCGGCAATGAGCAGTTCTTC.

This clonotype was recorded at least ten times. The genes are TRBV7-8 and TRBJ2-1, with 13 bases fitting TRBD2. The CDR3 is made up of 15 amino acids. From germline, CDR1 is SGHVS and CDR2 FQNEAQ. Germline trimming cut 5 bases from V and 7 bases from J; bases unmatched to any gene: 5. The CDR3 nucleotides read TGTGCCAGCAGCACTAGCGGGAGGGCGCGGAATGAGCAGTTCTTC. Amino acid sequence: CASSTSGRARNEQFF.

This clonotype was found many times. The gene calls are TRBV12-3 or TRBV12-4 and TRBJ2-7, with a weak D call TRBD2 (5 bases). The V end lost 3 bases, the J end lost 3 bases, and 12 bases lay between the germline ends. The CDR3 is made up of 14 amino acids. DNA of the CDR3: TGTGCCAGCAGTTTCCGGGGTCCCTACTACGAGCAGTACTTC. This gives the protein CASSFRGPYYEQYF.

The table lists this clonotype with many counts. The rearrangement joins TRBV20-1 to TRBJ2-1; 9 bases fit TRBD2. Trimming took 6 bases from V and 4 from J; bases not matched to a gene: 13. Germline lookup yields CDR1 DFQATT and CDR2 SNEGSKA (reference sequence). The CDR3 sequence is 16 residues long. The DNA for the CDR3 is TGCAGTGCGAGCCCCCTAGCGGGGTTGGGTTACAATGAGCAGTTCTTC. Its translation is CSASPLAGLGYNEQFF.

This clonotype was counted a few times. The chain has TRBV6-1 and TRBJ2-1; tentatively, D is TRBD2 (6 bases). This CDR3 has 14 residues. V shed 7 bases and J shed 2 bases, with 12 bases lying between them. Per germline, CDR1 MNHNS and CDR2 SASEGT. The CDR3: CASTLPGAYNEQFF. CDR3 sequence (DNA): TGTGCCAGCACCCTGCCGGGGGCCTACAATGAGCAGTTCTTC.

This clonotype was recorded many times. This rearrangement joins TRBV29-1 to TRBJ2-3; possible D gene TRBD1, 5 bases. This CDR3 is 14 amino acids long. V was shortened by 1 base and J by 1 base, with 9 bases between the two germline ends. Per the germline V gene, CDR1 is SQVTM and CDR2 is ANQGSEA. The CDR3 DNA follows: TGCAGCGTTGAAGGGGCCAGGGGCACAGATACGCAGTATTTT. This sequence encodes CSVEGARGTDTQYF.

This sequence joins TRBV4-1 and TRBJ1-4; no clear D gene. CDR3 length: 14 residues. Germline values: CDR1 MGHRA, CDR2 YSYEKL. V was trimmed by 3 bases and J by 3 bases, leaving 8 bases between them. The CDR3 loop reads CASSQWSSNEKLFF. The CDR3 DNA follows: TGCGCCAGCAGCCAGTGGAGCTCTAATGAAAAACTGTTTTTT.

In this sample, this clonotype turned up many times. The chain uses TRBV29-1 and TRBJ2-5; 12 bases fit TRBD2. J lost 4 bases, V lost 6 bases, and 0 bases had no gene match. This CDR3 is built from 12 residues. Germline CDR1 is SQVTM and CDR2 is ANQGSEA. The CDR3 protein is CSVTSGRETQYF. For the CDR3, the DNA is TGCAGCGTGACTAGCGGGAGAGAGACCCAGTACTTC.

At least ten counts were recorded for this clonotype. The rearrangement joins TRBV3-1 to TRBJ1-2; 7 bases agree with TRBD1. Trimming cost V 4 bases and J 6 bases; bases outside gene matches: 11. The germline gives CDR1 LGHDT, CDR2 YNNKEL (reference sequence). The CDR3 sequence is 15 residues long. The CDR3 spells CASSPFLGQEDGYTF. CDR3 nucleotide sequence: TGTGCCAGCAGCCCCTTCCTTGGACAGGAGGATGGCTACACCTTC.

At least ten counts were recorded for this clonotype. V gene TRBV7-3 combines with J gene TRBJ2-2; the match to TRBD1 covers 11 bases. CDR1 and CDR2 (germline): SGHTA, FQGTGA. The CDR3 has 17 amino acids. Trimming removed 0 bases from V and 8 bases from J; junction bases left unmatched: 8. CDR3 nucleotides: TGTGCCAGCAGCTTAACGCGGGACAGGGGGATCGATGGGGAGCTGTTTTTT. Translated, it gives CASSLTRDRGIDGELFF. Based on the CDR3 plus reference TRBV7-3 and TRBJ2-2, the full variable domain is GAGVSQTPSNKVTEKGKYVELRCDPISGHTALYWYRQSLGQGPEFLIYFQGTGAADDSGLPNDRFFAVRPEGSVSTLKIQRTERGDSAVYLCASSLTRDRGIDGELFFGEGSRLTVL.

This clonotype was counted many times. CDR3 protein: CASSQDLRGPINEKLFF. As DNA, the CDR3 is TGCGCCAGCAGCCAAGACTTGAGGGGCCCCATCAATGAAAAACTGTTTTTT. V and J are TRBV4-1 and TRBJ1-4, with D possibly matching TRBD1 (5 bases). The germline V gene has CDR1 MGHRA and CDR2 YSYEKL. V lost 0 bases to trimming and J lost 5 bases, with 16 bases between them. The CDR3 extends over 17 amino acids.

In this sample, this clonotype turned up many times. This chain connects TRBV20-1 to TRBJ2-4, with D tentatively TRBD1 (5 bases). The CDR3 is 14 amino acids. Germline assignment: CDR1 DFQATT and CDR2 SNEGSKA (reference sequence). The V end lost 0 bases, the J end lost 1 base, and 7 bases lay between the germline ends. CDR3 residues: CSARDPGAKNIQYF. The CDR3 DNA sequence: TGCAGTGCTAGAGATCCAGGGGCCAAAAACATTCAGTACTTC.

With regard to this clonotype: This may be a read error: a much more frequent sequence differs by one nucleotide. This chain uses TRBV20-1 with TRBJ2-2; D is tentatively TRBD1 or TRBD2 (5 bases each). The CDR3 has 14 amino acids. V was pared by 6 bases and J by 6 bases, with 17 bases between. Germline values: CDR1 DFQATT, CDR2 SNEGSKA (reference sequence). DNA of the CDR3: TGCAGTGCCCGGGGCAGGGTCGGAGCCGGGGAGCTGTTTTTT. Amino acid sequence: CSARGRVGAGELFF.

The table lists this clonotype with many counts. V usage is TRBV7-2 and J usage is TRBJ2-1; 7 bases agree with TRBD1. V trimming: 4 bases; J trimming: 9 bases; junction bases outside the gene matches: 21. The CDR3 has 18 residues. Germline values: CDR1 SGHTA, CDR2 FQGNSA. The CDR3: CASSSSPGAGTATVEQFF. The DNA for the CDR3 is TGTGCCAGCAGCTCCTCCCCCGGGGCTGGGACAGCTACCGTTGAGCAGTTCTTC.

This clonotype was seen repeatedly, ten times or more. The V and J genes are TRBV20-1 and TRBJ2-1; D is unresolved. This CDR3 comprises 10 residues. With 3 bases removed from V and 10 bases from J, the gap between germline ends came to 7 bases. Per germline, CDR1 DFQATT and CDR2 SNEGSKA (reference sequence). CDR3: CSASSGEQFF. The CDR3 DNA sequence: TGCAGTGCTAGTTCTGGAGAGCAGTTCTTC.

In this sample, this clonotype turned up many times. The chain combines TRBV7-9 with TRBJ1-2; unclear D gene. There are 15 residues in the CDR3. The germline V gene encodes CDR1 SEHNR and CDR2 FQNEAQ (reference sequence). V dropped 5 bases and J dropped 5 bases, with 18 bases sitting between them. This CDR3 is CASSTPEGRTYGYTF. CDR3 DNA sequence: TGTGCCAGCAGCACCCCGGAGGGTCGGACTTATGGCTACACCTTC.

This clonotype occurred many times. The J gene is TRBJ2-1, the V gene TRBV29-1; 10 bases are shared with TRBD2. The CDR3 length is 15 residues. Trimming at V came to 7 bases and at J to 4 bases, leaving 10 bases not matched to a gene. The germline V gene encodes CDR1 SQVTM and CDR2 ANQGSEA. CDR3 bases: TGCAGCGGGGGCGGGTCTAGCGGGGGTTACAATGAGCAGTTCTTC. It is translated as CSGGGSSGGYNEQFF.

This clonotype was seen repeatedly, ten times or more. The chain is built from TRBV15 and TRBJ2-7, with D possibly being TRBD1 (5 bases). This CDR3 spans 13 amino acids. The V gene lost 0 bases and the J gene lost 6 bases, with 9 bases spanning the gap. Germline CDR1 is LNHNV and CDR2 is YYDKDF (reference sequence). The CDR3 protein is CATSRDLTAEQYF. The DNA of the CDR3 is TGTGCCACCAGCAGAGATCTGACAGCCGAGCAGTACTTC.